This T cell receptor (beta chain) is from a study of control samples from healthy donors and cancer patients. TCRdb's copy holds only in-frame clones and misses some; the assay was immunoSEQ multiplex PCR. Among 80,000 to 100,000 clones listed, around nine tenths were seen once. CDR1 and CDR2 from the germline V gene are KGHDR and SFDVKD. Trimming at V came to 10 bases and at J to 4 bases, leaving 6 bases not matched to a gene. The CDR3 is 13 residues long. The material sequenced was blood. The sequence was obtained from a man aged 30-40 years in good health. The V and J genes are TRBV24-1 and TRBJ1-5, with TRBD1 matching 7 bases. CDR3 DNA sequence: TGTGCCACTGCCGGGACAGAAAATCAGCCCCAGCATTTT. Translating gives CATAGTENQPQHF.